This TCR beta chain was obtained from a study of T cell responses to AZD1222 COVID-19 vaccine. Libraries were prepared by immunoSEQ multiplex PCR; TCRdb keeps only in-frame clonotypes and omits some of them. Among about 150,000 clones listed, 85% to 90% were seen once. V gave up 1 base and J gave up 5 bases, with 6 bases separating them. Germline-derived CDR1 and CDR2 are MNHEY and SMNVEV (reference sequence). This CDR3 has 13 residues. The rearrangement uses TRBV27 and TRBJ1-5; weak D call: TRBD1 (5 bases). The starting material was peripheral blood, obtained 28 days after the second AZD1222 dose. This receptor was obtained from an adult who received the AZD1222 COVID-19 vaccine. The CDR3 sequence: CASSLFRDQPQHF. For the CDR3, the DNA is TGTGCCAGCAGTTTATTCAGGGATCAGCCCCAGCATTTT.